Described below is a single TCR beta chain sequence and its context. What it binds is unknown. Expressed TCRB transcripts were sequenced after all isolated RNA was converted to cDNA. Generated by immunoSEQ multiplex PCR, the TCRdb table keeps only in-frame clones and is missing some. Here the sample spans around 300,000 clones, approximately 16% being singletons. This entry belongs to a study of beta chain features in type 1 diabetes. The wider study: No patient-donor differences in age, gender, total cells or subset yield.

Study-wide results and caveats: People with Type 1 diabetes carried modestly yet significantly shorter TCRB CDR3s in all four CD4+ subsets. Patients with type 1 diabetes carried fewer insertions and had more deletions at their VDJ junctions. In comparison with healthy donors, patients had naive, central memory and Treg TCRB repertoires that appeared more similar.

Input material: naive CD4+ T cells from blood. This sequence was found in a man aged 18 to 35 with type 1 diabetes.

Written as DNA, the CDR3 is TGCGCCAGCAGCTACCAAGCGGGGGGGGACGAGCAGTACTTC. Translated, it gives CASSYQAGGDEQYF. This chain uses TRBV5-1 with TRBJ2-7, with 10 bases matching TRBD2. CDR3 length: 14 amino acids. Trimming took 3 bases from V and 5 from J; bases not matched to a gene: 5. The germline V gene encodes CDR1 SGHRS and CDR2 YFSETQ.